The TCR beta chain under discussion was sequenced for a study of OX40 agonist ivuxolimab in advanced cancers. V was cut by 8 bases and J by 7 bases, with 14 bases left in between. This CDR3 comprises 11 residues. CDR1 SQVTM and CDR2 ANQGSEA come from the germline V gene. The method was immunoSEQ multiplex PCR; TCRdb's version includes in-frame clones alone and lacks a portion of them. The sample records 65,000 or so clones, approximately 90% being singletons. The chain uses TRBV29-1 and TRBJ1-1; the D gene is possibly TRBD1 (5 bases). The clonotype originates from an adult with an advanced solid tumor such as melanoma, head and neck, liver or kidney cancer. The sample in question was CD4+ or CD8+ T cells sorted from blood, obtained in a trial of the OX40 agonist ivuxolimab. The CDR3 loop is CSTWGEGEAFF. The DNA for the CDR3 is TGCAGCACTTGGGGGGAAGGTGAAGCTTTCTTT.